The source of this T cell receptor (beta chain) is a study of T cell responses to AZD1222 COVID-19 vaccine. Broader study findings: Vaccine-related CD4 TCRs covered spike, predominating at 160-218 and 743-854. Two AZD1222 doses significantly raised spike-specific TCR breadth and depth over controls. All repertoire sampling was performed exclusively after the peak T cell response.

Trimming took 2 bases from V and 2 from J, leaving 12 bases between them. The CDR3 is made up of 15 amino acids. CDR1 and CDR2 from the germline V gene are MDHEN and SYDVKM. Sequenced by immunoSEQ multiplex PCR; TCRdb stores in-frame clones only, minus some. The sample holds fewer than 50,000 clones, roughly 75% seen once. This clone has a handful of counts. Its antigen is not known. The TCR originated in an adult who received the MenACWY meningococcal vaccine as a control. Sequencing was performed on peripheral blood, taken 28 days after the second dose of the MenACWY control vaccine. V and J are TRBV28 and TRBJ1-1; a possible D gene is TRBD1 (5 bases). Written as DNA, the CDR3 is TGTGCCAGCAGTTTAGGGGGAGGACCTAACACTGAAGCTTTCTTT. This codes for CASSLGGGPNTEAFF.